Following are 27 T cell receptor beta chains from one sample sequenced in a study of read filtering for tumor transcriptome and immune sequencing. This library used roughly 430 ng RNA and molecular barcoded adaptors spanning alpha/delta and beta/gamma chains. TCRdb re-derived calls from the reads in MiXCR, one entry per CDR3 protein. This sample carries tens of thousands of distinct CDR3 sequences, approximately 19% of them seen once, and the ten largest clones take about 14%. The specimen sequenced was a population of CD138-negative cells sorted from bone marrow. These receptors were collected from a donor aged 40 or over with multiple myeloma.

The table lists this clonotype with many counts. The chain carries TRBV7-2 and TRBJ2-1; D ambiguous. Germline assignment: CDR1 SGHTA and CDR2 FQGNSA. This CDR3 region has 15 residues. Deletions cut 0 bases from V and 7 bases from J, with 13 bases between. DNA for the CDR3: TGTGCCAGCAGCTTAGCGTATCTAGGATTGAATGAGCAGTTCTTC. Its protein product is CASSLAYLGLNEQFF.

This chain connects TRBV10-3 to TRBJ2-2; possibly TRBD1 for D (5 bases). Germline CDR1 reads ENHRY; CDR2 reads SYGVKD. Trimming shortened V by 6 bases and J by 4 bases, and 12 bases separated the two germline ends. The CDR3 is made up of 14 amino acids. The CDR3 loop reads CAISLGLTTGELFF. Written as DNA, the CDR3 is TGTGCCATCAGCCTGGGGCTTACCACCGGGGAGCTGTTTTTT.

Many counts were recorded for this clonotype. The V call is TRBV14, the J call TRBJ2-1; tentatively, D is TRBD1 (5 bases). The CDR3 extends over 16 amino acids. V gave up 0 bases and J gave up 1 base, with 10 bases separating them. Germline lookup yields CDR1 SGHDN and CDR2 FVKESK. The CDR3 spells CASSQDVGPSYNEQFF. CDR3 bases: TGTGCCAGCAGCCAAGACGTGGGGCCATCCTACAATGAGCAGTTCTTC.

About this clonotype: Being one base from a much bigger clone, this may be a read error. The J gene is TRBJ2-7, the V gene TRBV19; D remains unclear. CDR3 size: 14 residues. In germline, CDR1 is LNHDA, CDR2 SQIVND (reference sequence). As DNA, the CDR3 is TGTGCCAGTAGTATCGACCCAGCTTCCTACGGGCAGTACTTC. As protein: CASSIDPASYGQYF.

Regarding this clonotype: A read error may explain this, as a much larger clone is one base away. The chain combines TRBV29-1 with TRBJ2-5, with TRBD1 matching over 7 bases. From germline, CDR1 is SQVTM and CDR2 ANQGSEA. CDR3 length: 11 amino acids. The CDR3 nucleotides are TGCAGCGCCAGACAGGGAGAGACCCAGTGCTTC. Encoded protein: CSARQGETQCF.

Points on this clonotype: Being one base from a much bigger clone, this may be a read error. This chain connects TRBV7-6 to TRBJ2-2; 13 positions match TRBD2. The length of the CDR3 is 17 residues. CDR1 is SGHVS and CDR2 is FNYEAQ in the germline V gene. The DNA for the CDR3 is TGTGCCAGCAGCCCCAGGACTAGCGGGAGTATCGCCGGGAAGCTGTTTTTT. Translated: CASSPRTSGSIAGKLFF.

Worth noting for this clonotype: Just one base apart from a much larger clone, this may be a read error. The chain couples TRBV7-8 to TRBJ2-3; TRBD2 agrees at 9 bases. CDR1 SGHVS and CDR2 FQNEAQ come from the germline V gene. The CDR3 has 16 amino acids. As DNA, the CDR3 is TGTGCCAGCAGCTTGGGTCCTAGCGGGAACACAGAGACGCAGTATTTT. It translates to CASSLGPSGNTETQYF.

This clonotype was recorded at least ten times. The rearrangement joins TRBV7-6 to TRBJ2-3, with D unresolved. The CDR3 extends over 13 amino acids. Germline CDR1 reads SGHVS; CDR2 reads FNYEAQ. V was pared by 3 bases and J by 5 bases, with 9 bases between. The CDR3 loop reads CASSLYFEDTQYF. For the CDR3, the DNA is TGTGCCAGCAGCTTGTACTTCGAAGATACGCAGTATTTT.

The gene calls are TRBV5-1 and TRBJ2-5; the D is unclear. Germline assignment: CDR1 SGHRS and CDR2 YFSETQ. This CDR3 comprises 12 residues. Trimming stripped 4 bases from V and 2 bases from J, with 6 bases between. The CDR3 reads CASSNPQETQYF. DNA of the CDR3: TGCGCCAGCAGCAACCCTCAAGAGACCCAGTACTTC.

The table lists this clonotype with many counts. The chain couples TRBV28 to TRBJ1-2; 7 nucleotides line up with TRBD1. V gave up 2 bases and J gave up 3 bases; unmatched junction bases: 0. The length of the CDR3 is 13 residues. Germline V gives CDR1 MDHEN, CDR2 SYDVKM. CDR3 sequence: CASSLQGDYGYTF. The CDR3 DNA reads TGTGCCAGCAGTTTACAGGGGGACTATGGCTACACCTTC.

This clonotype appeared a few times. The rearrangement joins TRBV10-3 to TRBJ2-5; TRBD1 agrees at 9 bases. This CDR3 region has 14 residues. V shed 10 bases and J 0 bases; nucleotides not matched to a gene: 6. The germline V gene encodes CDR1 ENHRY and CDR2 SYGVKD. The DNA for the CDR3 is TGTGCCAATCCGGGACAGGGAGACCAAGAGACCCAGTACTTC. This gives the protein CANPGQGDQETQYF.

At least ten counts were recorded for this clonotype. V is TRBV12-3 or TRBV12-4 and J is TRBJ2-3, with D perhaps matching TRBD2 (6 bases). This CDR3 is built from 21 residues. V was shortened by 3 bases and J by 0 bases, with 28 bases between the two germline ends. CDR3: CASSFLSHIALTGVSTDTQYF. CDR3 in DNA: TGTGCCAGCAGTTTTCTTTCCCATATTGCCCTAACGGGGGTTAGCACAGATACGCAGTATTTT.

This sequence joins TRBV19 and TRBJ2-3; D gene unclear. The V end lost 6 bases, the J end lost 3 bases, and 16 bases lay between the germline ends. The CDR3 covers 15 residues. The germline V gene has CDR1 LNHDA and CDR2 SQIVND (reference sequence). CDR3: CASSFGGARTDTQYF. DNA of the CDR3: TGTGCCAGTAGCTTCGGTGGAGCTCGTACAGATACGCAGTATTTT. Supplemented by reference TRBV19 and TRBJ2-3, the full variable domain reads DGGITQSPKYLFRKEGQNVTLSCEQNLNHDAMYWYRQDPGQGLRLIYYSQIVNDFQKGDIAEGYSVSREKKESFPLTVTSAQKNPTAFYLCASSFGGARTDTQYFGPGTRLTVL.

Remarks on this clonotype: A read error may explain this, as a much larger clone is one base away. No conserved phenylalanine or tryptophan is present at the end of the CDR3, so a read error is the likely explanation. CDR3 sequence reads: CASSPSVVAGRDTQYY. The CDR3 region has the DNA TGTGCCAGCAGCCCCTCGGTAGTAGCGGGAAGAGATACGCAGTATTAT. V and J are TRBV7-9 and TRBJ2-3, with 8 bases fitting TRBD2. Germline V gives CDR1 SEHNR, CDR2 FQNEAQ (reference sequence). Trimming cost V 5 bases and J 5 bases; bases outside gene matches: 12. This CDR3 has 16 residues.

A note on this clonotype: A much larger clone lies one base from this, so it may be a read error. The chain recombines TRBV5-1 with TRBJ2-2; tentative D call: TRBD2 (6 bases). Germline CDR1 reads SGHRS; CDR2 reads YFSETQ. The CDR3 has 14 residues. Trimming removed 10 bases from V and 7 bases from J, with 20 bases in between. CDR3: CAGTPGDGYGELFF. The DNA of the CDR3 is TGCGCCGGCACCCCGGGAGACGGTTACGGGGAGCTGTTTTTT.

The chain carries TRBV5-6 and TRBJ1-5; D call uncertain. Trimming cost V 0 bases and J 0 bases, with 7 bases left between them. Germline V gene sequence: CDR1 SGHDT, CDR2 YYEEEE. The CDR3 is 15 residues long. The CDR3 bases are TGTGCCAGCAGCTTGGGTTCGACTAGCAATCAGCCCCAGCATTTT. Its protein product is CASSLGSTSNQPQHF.

This clonotype was seen ten or more times. CDR3 residues: CASSFDLAGGRSTDTQYF. For the CDR3, the DNA is TGTGCCAGCAGTTTCGACCTAGCGGGGGGAAGAAGCACAGATACGCAGTATTTT. The V gene is TRBV6-6, the J gene TRBJ2-3, with 11 bases identical to TRBD2. Losses at the gene ends were 4 bases for V and 0 bases for J; bases not matched to a gene: 9. CDR3 size: 18 residues. Germline V gene data show CDR1 as MNHNY and CDR2 as SVGAGI (reference sequence).

This clonotype was detected ten times or more. J is TRBJ1-6 and V is TRBV7-9; 7 bases are shared with TRBD1. J lost 7 bases, V lost 3 bases, and 6 bases had no gene match. The germline gives CDR1 SEHNR, CDR2 FQNEAQ (reference sequence). The CDR3 totals 15 residues. In nucleotides, the CDR3 is TGTGCCAGCAGCTTCCCCGGGACAGAGAATTCACCCCTCCACTTT. It is translated as CASSFPGTENSPLHF.

CDR3 nucleotide sequence: TGCAGTGCTAGAGTGGCGGGAGGGGGGTCCTACGAGCAGTACTTC. Its translation: CSARVAGGGSYEQYF. The V call is TRBV20-1, the J call TRBJ2-7, with 9 bases lining up with TRBD2. With 1 base clipped from V and 1 base from J, the junction kept 5 bases outside the gene matches. The CDR3 spans 15 residues. Germline V gives CDR1 DFQATT, CDR2 SNEGSKA (reference sequence).

V gene TRBV7-6 combines with J gene TRBJ2-3; D gene unclear. V was pared by 5 bases and J by 8 bases, with 17 bases between. The CDR3 contains 14 residues. Germline values: CDR1 SGHVS, CDR2 FNYEAQ. The CDR3 DNA is TGTGCCAGCAGCCCCGATGGCGGCTCAGCTACGCAGTATTTT. Translating gives CASSPDGGSATQYF.

This clonotype was found many times. The chain recombines TRBV19 with TRBJ2-5; D ambiguous. The V and J ends lost 1 base and 2 bases respectively, with 8 bases between them. CDR1 is LNHDA, CDR2 SQIVND, per germline (reference sequence). CDR3 length: 14 residues. In DNA, the CDR3 is TGTGCCAGTAGTATAGGCCCCACACAAGAGACCCAGTACTTC. Translated, it gives CASSIGPTQETQYF.

This clonotype was picked up many times. This chain uses TRBV5-4 with TRBJ2-4, with 14 bases that match TRBD2. Trimming cost V 3 bases and J 6 bases; bases outside gene matches: 14. Germline V gene lookup returns CDR1 SGHNT and CDR2 YYREEE (reference sequence). The CDR3 is 19 amino acids. The DNA of the CDR3 is TGTGCCAGCAGCTCGCCGCCGACTAGCGGGAGGGCCGGGGGAAACATTCAGTACTTC. Its translation: CASSSPPTSGRAGGNIQYF.

Points on this clonotype: This likely came from a read error, as a far larger clone is one base away. The chain combines TRBV11-1 with TRBJ2-1; 7 bases match TRBD1. Germline V gene data show CDR1 as SGHAT and CDR2 as FQDESV (reference sequence). Germline trimming cut 7 bases from V and 6 bases from J; bases unmatched to any gene: 12. This CDR3 is built from 15 residues. CDR3 sequence (DNA): TGTGCCAGCAACCCGCACAGGGGTAGTCCCAATGAGCAGTTCTTC. Its protein product is CASNPHRGSPNEQFF.

This clonotype has at least ten counts. The chain links TRBV9 to TRBJ2-5, with 9 bases fitting TRBD2. J gave up 5 bases and V 0 bases, and 8 bases lay outside the gene matches. The V gene's germline CDR1 is SGDLS and CDR2 YYNGEE. This CDR3 has 16 residues. The CDR3 here is CASSVALASGEETQYF. The CDR3 nucleotides are TGTGCCAGCAGCGTAGCTTTGGCTAGCGGGGAGGAGACCCAGTACTTC.

At least ten counts were recorded for this clonotype. The chain employs TRBV27 and TRBJ2-7, with 9 bases matching TRBD1. Trimming cost V 5 bases and J 4 bases; bases outside gene matches: 12. The CDR3 covers 16 residues. Germline CDR1 MNHEY, CDR2 SMNVEV (reference sequence). CDR3 sequence reads: CASSQVSGTGKYEQYF. As DNA, the CDR3 is TGTGCCAGCAGTCAAGTGTCCGGGACAGGGAAATACGAGCAGTACTTC.

As to this clonotype: Being one base from a much bigger clone, this may be a read error. The CDR3: CASSLLSGTSGRGNEPFF. DNA for the CDR3: TGTGCCAGCAGCTTACTCTCCGGGACTAGCGGGAGGGGTAATGAGCCGTTCTTC. The rearrangement links TRBV7-2 to TRBJ2-1; 16 bases line up with TRBD2. The CDR3 loop spans 18 amino acids. Germline V gives CDR1 SGHTA, CDR2 FQGNSA.

Ten or more counts support this clonotype. The chain couples TRBV30 to TRBJ2-2, with D tentatively TRBD1 or TRBD2 (5 bases each). Per the germline V gene, CDR1 is GTSNPN and CDR2 is SVGIG (reference sequence). Trimming left V 3 bases short and J 0 bases short, with 14 bases between. The CDR3 spans 16 residues. Written as DNA, the CDR3 is TGTGCCTGGAGGAAGAGGGACGGAACGAACACCGGGGAGCTGTTTTTT. This encodes CAWRKRDGTNTGELFF.